Sequencing of this T cell receptor (beta chain) was carried out in a study of blood T cells in healthy people across ages (dated by TCRdb to between 2015 and 2017). For context, the study as a whole: In model experiments, template switching captured roughly one uniquely barcoded TCR beta cDNA molecule for every two T cells. Donors of different ages were randomly distributed across sequencing lanes to avoid experimental bias. Four age groups were formed from the donors: young (average 16 years), middle-aged (around 41), aged (62) and long-lived (about 80). Using deep sequencing normalized with unique cDNA molecular identifiers, the study measured how TCR beta repertoire diversity changes with age. For two donors (one aged 18 to 29 and one aged 80 or older), the study analyzed two additional independent replicas of 1 million unique cDNA reads from the same blood draw.

The library was obtained by 5' RACE. Data came from an Illumina HiSeq 2500. The second PCR ran for roughly 7 to 12 cycles and used a J-beta primer mix along with a sample-barcoded 5' primer. A template-switch 5' adaptor carrying 12 random nucleotides introduced a unique molecular identifier onto each TCR beta cDNA molecule. Each sample yielded at least 2.5 million CDR3-containing paired-end reads. First-strand cDNA synthesis was performed from all RNA using the Mint cDNA synthesis kit, with priming by a TRBC-specific oligonucleotide. After uracil-DNA glycosylase treatment, a first 18-cycle PCR used universal primers M1SS and BC2_uni_R on all cDNA. In the paper's pipeline: Each sample was normalized by randomly selecting 1 million high-quality reads, each carrying a distinct molecular identifier. Reads sharing molecular identifiers were discarded rather than binned into consensus sequences. CDR3 identification, clonotype clustering and error correction used MiTCR with a Q25 quality threshold and the strictest error-elimination algorithm. Lower-bound total TCR beta diversity was estimated with a nonparametric unseen species model using Euler transformation. TCRdb reprocessing: public reads trimmed at Q25 with fastp, clones called with MiXCR, in-frame beta chains kept. Rows with a matching CDR3 protein are joined into one entry that keeps the most common DNA and genes. TCRdb, rather than the study authors, made the V and J calls. A total of hundreds of thousands of distinct CDR3 sequences appear in this sample, 44% of them only once. Under 20% of the sample comes from the top ten.

Including the terminal cysteine and phenylalanine, the CDR3 comprises 14 residues. Just CDR3 DNA is preserved here, 42 bases in frame from base 1. The CDR1 and CDR2 encoded by the germline V gene (reference sequence) are DFQATT and SNEGSKA. Trimming takes 3 bases from V and 6 bases from J, and the germline ends sit 17 bases apart. On this clonotype: Its antigen is still unknown. No much larger clone exists at a distance of one base, and base qualities are not known.

The approximately 39 donors, aged about 6 to 100 years, were systemically healthy Caucasian individuals from Russia. Each donor gave about 10 milliliters of peripheral blood, drawn into EDTA-treated Vacutainer tubes. Ficoll-Paque density-gradient centrifugation was used to isolate PBMCs, with at least 6 million per sample. Total RNA was extracted from PBMCs with Trizol reagent, with at least 5 micrograms obtained per sample. Naive CD45RAhigh/CD27high T cell percentages were measured by flow cytometry on a PBMC aliquot from every donor. Study-wide conclusions, independent of this receptor: Because donor CMV infection status was unknown, age-related changes in expanded clonotypes were potentially confounded. Compared with the aged group, more naive CD4+ T cells, fewer expanded clones and increased TCR diversity were shown by the long-lived group, suggesting age selection. Estimates of total diversity based on one million sequenced T cells were regarded as lower bounds and as underestimates. Since profiling was done on bulk unsorted PBMCs, naive and antigen-experienced compartments could not be conclusively compared. Observed TCR beta diversity per million T cells fell roughly linearly with age, and a significant reduction was already apparent by age approximately 41. Observed TCR beta diversity correlated strongly with the percentage of naive T cells measured by flow cytometry.

This receptor was taken from a man aged 60-69 years in good health. In this chain, TRBV20-1 is recombined with TRBJ1-1; possibly the D gene is TRBD1, per 6 matching bases. The specimen was blood. The CDR3 in this case is CSAREQGVRAEAFF. At the DNA level, the sequence is TGCAGTGCTAGGGAACAGGGAGTAAGGGCTGAAGCTTTCTTT.